This T cell receptor beta chain is from a study of blood T cell repertoires in COVID-19 (dated by TCRdb to the early 2020s). For context, the study as a whole: Samples from collaborators originated in the United States, Italy and Spain and spanned both the acute and convalescent phases of COVID-19. The prospective study material was composed of cDNA or gDNA derived from T cells, B-cell-depleted T cells, or PBMCs. The dataset comprised deeply sampled blood TCRbeta repertoires from subjects exposed to, actively infected with, or recovered from COVID-19. The repertoires were released in a freely available public database meant as a resource for research on the immune response to SARS-CoV-2. The samples were drawn from two sources: the first 160 participants of the ongoing ImmuneRACE study, and 1,000 to 1,500 subjects contributed by 6 global collaborators. Sample metadata almost always included a de-identified subject ID, COVID-19 status, age in years and sex. Where available, HLA class I and class II types were obtained from metadata supplied by the sample provider rather than from assay-based typing.

What the authors observed across the whole study: The quantity of clinical and demographic metadata differed by source and by participant and was supplied without curation.

TCRbeta CDR3 regions were amplified from genomic DNA by means of the immunoSEQ Assay, a bias-controlled multiplex PCR. From the authors' description of their analysis: The number of nucleated cells in each sample was estimated from the amplification of reference gene primers within the assay. To quantify the absolute abundance of each unique TCRbeta CDR3 rearrangement, sequence reads were collapsed and filtered. For each sample, productive Simpson clonality was calculated by taking the square root of Simpson's diversity index across productive rearrangements. TCRdb re-hosts the immuneACCESS table, in-frame sequences only. Its copies lack some clones; in the studies checked, an unresolved V gene accounts for under half of them, and the cause for the rest is not known. The DNA gave D and trimming, while V, J and clone size come from that table. This sample gives approximately 100,000 clones in total; approximately 80% of them show up just once. Clones ranked in the top ten supply 10% of the sample.

With regard to this clone: Its specific antigen is unknown. The sample holds no much larger clone one base away, and base qualities are not on file.

Whole blood was collected in K2EDTA tubes by collaborating institutions according to the institutions' own protocols. For TCRbeta analysis, collaborators shipped samples as frozen whole blood, isolated PBMCs, or DNA extracted from either of those sample types. The specimen sequenced was peripheral blood. The sequence came from a human donor in a cohort sampled during active COVID-19.

The DNA reads TGTGCCAGCAGCTACAGGGTATCCAATGAAAAACTGTTTTTT. This gives the protein CASSYRVSNEKLFF. The rearrangement joined TRBV3-1 (or the pseudogene TRBV3-2) to TRBJ1-4; tentative D gene TRBD1, with 6 bases matching. The CDR1 and CDR2 encoded by the germline V gene (reference sequence) are LGHDT and YNNKEL. There are 14 amino acids in the CDR3, from cysteine to phenylalanine inclusive. Kept here is only the CDR3 DNA, which spans 42 bases and is read in frame from base 1. V and J are truncated by 5 bases and 5 bases respectively, leaving an intervening sequence of 12 bases.